A selection of T cell receptor beta chains follows, all from one sample in a study of T and B cells in COVID-19 patients. TCRdb used MiXCR to reprocess the multiplex PCR reads, holding one entry per CDR3 protein. The sample holds approximately 4,100 distinct CDR3 sequences; 20% to 25% are singletons and the top ten take 25% to 35%. Input material: blood. The receptor source for this set is a human donor with active COVID-19. Both conserved end residues are part of each CDR3. Each record gives: CDR3 length, V gene, D gene, J gene, clone size, CDR3 DNA, CDR3 protein. A D gene is named only where the DNA matches it firmly. Size is omitted from some rows. Given values are once, few, many or a class for expanded clones.

14	TRBV20-1	.	TRBJ2-7	.	TGCAGTGCTAGAGATCCGGCCTCCTCCTACGAGCAGTACTTC	CSARDPASSYEQYF
15	TRBV14	.	TRBJ2-5	few	TGTGCCAGCAGCCTGATCCGGGACATACAAGAGACCCAGTACTTC	CASSLIRDIQETQYF
15	TRBV4-2	.	TRBJ1-3	few	TGTGCCAGCAGCCAAGTATCAGGAAAGGGAAACACCATATATTTT	CASSQVSGKGNTIYF
13	TRBV6-5	.	TRBJ2-5	medium-sized	TGTGCCAGCAGTTATCGACGGGAAGTGACCCAGTACTTC	CASSYRREVTQYF
14	TRBV6-2/TRBV6-3	TRBD1	TRBJ2-7	medium-sized	TGTGCCAGCACCGAGGGGGGACAGGGGTACGAGCAGTACTTC	CASTEGGQGYEQYF
18	TRBV12-3/TRBV12-4	.	TRBJ1-6	.	TGTGCCAGCAGCCGGAACGGGCTAAAGAGCTCCTATAATTCACCCCTCCACTTT	CASSRNGLKSSYNSPLHF
14	TRBV10-3	.	TRBJ2-3	medium-sized	TGTGCCATCAGTGAAGGTGGGAGCACAGATACGCAGTATTTT	CAISEGGSTDTQYF
13	TRBV29-1	.	TRBJ1-5	medium-sized	TGCAGCGTTGTGGGGGCTGGCAATCAGCCCCAGCATTTT	CSVVGAGNQPQHF
17	TRBV6-4	TRBD1	TRBJ2-2	.	TGTGCCAGCAGCCAAACCGGGACAGGGGCTTCCACCGGGGAGCTGTTTTTT	CASSQTGTGASTGELFF
16	TRBV6-1	.	TRBJ1-3	.	TGTGCCAGCACCGAAAGGTCGGGGGCGCACGGAAACACCATATATTTT	CASTERSGAHGNTIYF
13	TRBV30	.	TRBJ1-1	.	TGTGCCTCACGAGGAGGGTATTTCACTGAAGCTTTCTTT	CASRGGYFTEAFF
15	TRBV19	TRBD1	TRBJ2-3	medium-sized	TGTGCCAGTAGTACGACAGGGGCCAGCACAGATACGCAGTATTTT	CASSTTGASTDTQYF
15	TRBV30	.	TRBJ1-5	medium-sized	TGTGCCTGGAGTACCGGGACGGTCCCCAATCAGCCCCAGCATTTT	CAWSTGTVPNQPQHF
14	TRBV19	.	TRBJ2-2	large	TGTGCCAGTAGTATTACGGGGGCGAGCGGGGAGCTGTTTTTT	CASSITGASGELFF
15	TRBV20-1	TRBD1	TRBJ2-1	few	TGCAGTGCCCCGGACAGGGGGACCTCCTACAATGAGCAGTTCTTC	CSAPDRGTSYNEQFF
14	TRBV5-1	TRBD2	TRBJ2-5	few	TGCGCCAGCAGCTTAGCGGGGGGTCTAGAGACCCAGTACTTC	CASSLAGGLETQYF
17	TRBV19	.	TRBJ1-5	medium-sized	TGTGCCAGTAGTATGACCACAGGCAGGGCCAGGAGCCGGCCCCAGCATTTT	CASSMTTGRARSRPQHF
15	TRBV18	.	TRBJ1-6	medium-sized	TGTGCCAGCTCACCGACAAGCGGAAATAATTCACCCCTCCACTTT	CASSPTSGNNSPLHF
15	TRBV20-1	TRBD2	TRBJ2-7	few	TGCAGTGCTAGGACTAGCGGGGGGAACTCCTACGAGCAGTACTTC	CSARTSGGNSYEQYF
15	TRBV6-5	.	TRBJ1-3	medium-sized	TGTGCCAGCAGCCGTGGTAGCGCCGGTGGAAACACCATATATTTT	CASSRGSAGGNTIYF
14	TRBV5-1	.	TRBJ1-1	.	TGCGCCAGCAGCTTGGCCGGCAGTAGGACTGAAGCTTTCTTT	CASSLAGSRTEAFF
14	TRBV11-3	.	TRBJ2-7	.	TGTGCCAGCAGCTTAGAGGGCAGGGCAAACGAGCAGTACTTC	CASSLEGRANEQYF
14	TRBV20-1	TRBD1	TRBJ2-5	.	TGCAGTGCTAGACTGACAGGGGACCAAGAGACCCAGTACTTC	CSARLTGDQETQYF
15	TRBV20-1	.	TRBJ1-3	few	TGCAGTGCTAAGGGCAGATCCTACTCTGGAAACACCATATATTTT	CSAKGRSYSGNTIYF
14	TRBV19	TRBD2	TRBJ2-1	few	TGTGCCAGTAGTATGACTAGCGGGGGTTATGAGCAGTTCTTC	CASSMTSGGYEQFF
16	TRBV6-5	.	TRBJ2-7	medium-sized	TGTGCCAGCAGGGAAACCGTCACCCGGGGCGTTTTCGGGCAGTACTTC	CASRETVTRGVFGQYF
14	TRBV19	TRBD1	TRBJ1-2	.	TGTGCCAGTAGAAAGGGGACAGGGGGCGGTGGCTACACCTTC	CASRKGTGGGGYTF
13	TRBV29-1	TRBD2	TRBJ2-5	.	TGCAGCGCACGCCGGGAGCCGGGGGGGTCCCAGTACTTC	CSARREPGGSQYF
15	TRBV2	TRBD1	TRBJ1-5	.	TGTGCCAGCAGTCAAATAACAGGGGGCAGTCAGCCCCAGCATTTT	CASSQITGGSQPQHF
18	TRBV6-1	TRBD1	TRBJ1-2	few	TGTGCCAGCTCCCCCCGGGGACAGGGGGCGTCATTATCGTTTGGCTACACCTTC	CASSPRGQGASLSFGYTF
16	TRBV6-2/TRBV6-3	TRBD1	TRBJ1-2	many	TGTGCCAGCAGCCAACCGGGACAGGGTGCGATTTATGGCTACACCTTC	CASSQPGQGAIYGYTF
12	TRBV18	.	TRBJ2-7	medium-sized	TGTGCCAGCTCACTAGCGAACTACGAGCAGTACTTC	CASSLANYEQYF
12	TRBV12-3/TRBV12-4	TRBD1	TRBJ1-2	medium-sized	TGTGCCAGCAGCGCGACAGGGATTGGCTACACCTTC	CASSATGIGYTF
15	TRBV13	TRBD1	TRBJ2-3	.	TGTGCCAGCAGCGGTACAGGGGAAGGCACAGATACGCAGTATTTT	CASSGTGEGTDTQYF
11	TRBV30	TRBD1	TRBJ1-2	medium-sized	TGTGCCTGGGGGACAGGGTATGGCTACACCTTC	CAWGTGYGYTF
14	TRBV6-5	TRBD1	TRBJ2-7	medium-sized	TGTGCCAGCAGACCTACAGGGGAGCCCTACGAGCAGTACTTC	CASRPTGEPYEQYF
12	TRBV11-3	.	TRBJ2-7	medium-sized	TGTGCCAGCAGCTTCCGGGGGTACGAGCAGTACTTC	CASSFRGYEQYF
14	TRBV11-3	TRBD2	TRBJ2-7	.	TGTGCCAGCAGCTTAACCGGGACTAGCGACGAGCAGTACTTC	CASSLTGTSDEQYF
16	TRBV6-6	.	TRBJ1-6	medium-sized	TGTGCCAGCAGTTACTCGAGGAGGAGCTATAATTCACCCCTCCACTTT	CASSYSRRSYNSPLHF
14	TRBV20-1	TRBD2	TRBJ2-7	few	TGCAGTGCTAGTAGACTAGCGGGGGGGTACGAGCAGTACTTC	CSASRLAGGYEQYF
12	TRBV19	TRBD2	TRBJ2-7	medium-sized	TGTGCCAGTAGTCCGCGGGGGGGGGAGCAGTACTTC	CASSPRGGEQYF
13	TRBV6-5	.	TRBJ1-4	medium-sized	TGTGCCAGCAGCCAAACACAGGTGCAGAAACTGTTTTTT	CASSQTQVQKLFF